This entry features one T cell receptor beta chain sequence. The data derive from a study of control samples from healthy donors and cancer patients. The V gene lost 9 bases and the J gene lost 0 bases, with 17 bases spanning the gap. This CDR3 comprises 16 residues. Germline V lookup: CDR1 ENHRY, CDR2 SYGVKD. Measured with immunoSEQ multiplex PCR; TCRdb has only the in-frame clones, and not every one. This sample carries 100,000 to 150,000 clones, around 90% of them seen once, and the ten largest clones take about 40%. The chain uses TRBV10-3 and TRBJ2-2; the D gene is possibly TRBD1 (5 bases). The specimen was blood. The source is a man aged 50 to 59 in good health. The CDR3 sequence: CAITDTGRANTGELFF. CDR3 nucleotides: TGTGCCATAACCGATACAGGTAGAGCGAACACCGGGGAGCTGTTTTTT.